These 18 T cell receptor beta chains were sequenced from one sample in a study of blood T cell repertoires in COVID-19. Repertoires were generated with immunoSEQ multiplex PCR, while TCRdb's copy carries only in-frame clones and drops some. The data show around 200,000 clones, around 84% seen once. The sequencing sample was made of peripheral blood. The receptors were sampled from an elderly woman with acute or convalescent COVID-19.

The rearrangement uses TRBV5-5 and TRBJ1-2; possibly TRBD1 for D (5 bases). Trimming cost V 4 bases and J 3 bases, with 10 bases left between them. This CDR3 comprises 13 residues. From germline, CDR1 is SGHKS and CDR2 YYEKEE (reference sequence). DNA of the CDR3: TGTGCCAGCAGCGCTGGGACTGACTATGGCTACACCTTC. As protein: CASSAGTDYGYTF.

The chain carries TRBV7-9 and TRBJ1-1, with unresolved D. V lost 6 bases to trimming and J lost 0 bases, with 11 bases between them. The CDR3 is 14 residues long. CDR1 and CDR2 (germline): SEHNR, FQNEAQ (reference sequence). DNA for the CDR3: TGTGCCAGCAGAAACCAGGCCGTGAACACTGAAGCTTTCTTT. The encoded protein is CASRNQAVNTEAFF.

The V call is TRBV30, the J call TRBJ1-1; 8 bases agree with TRBD1. V gave up 5 bases and J gave up 3 bases; unmatched junction bases: 2. The CDR3 is made up of 12 amino acids. Germline V gives CDR1 GTSNPN, CDR2 SVGIG (reference sequence). CDR3 DNA sequence: TGTGCCTGGGACAGGGGACACACTGAAGCTTTCTTT. Amino acids: CAWDRGHTEAFF.

This chain uses TRBV5-1 with TRBJ2-1; 9 bases agree with TRBD2. The CDR3 extends over 16 amino acids. The germline V gene has CDR1 SGHRS and CDR2 YFSETQ. Trimming cost V 2 bases and J 4 bases; bases outside gene matches: 7. CDR3 DNA sequence: TGCGCCAGCAGCTTCTATGGTAGCGGGAGTTACAATGAGCAGTTCTTC. Translation gives CASSFYGSGSYNEQFF. The complete variable domain, with remaining parts taken from reference TRBV5-1 and TRBJ2-1, reads KAGVTQTPRYLIKTRGQQVTLSCSPISGHRSVSWYQQTPGQGLQFLFEYFSETQRNKGNFPGRFSGRQFSNSRSEMNVSTLELGDSALYLCASSFYGSGSYNEQFFGPGTRLTVL.

The chain employs TRBV5-6 and TRBJ2-7, with D possibly matching TRBD2 (6 bases). Trimming stripped 4 bases from V and 2 bases from J, with 16 bases between. The CDR3 is 15 residues long. Per the germline V gene, CDR1 is SGHDT and CDR2 is YYEEEE. Written as DNA, the CDR3 is TGTGCCAGCAGCCTCGGGACTTCAGGAGCCTACGAGCAGTACTTC. This codes for CASSLGTSGAYEQYF.

This chain uses TRBV7-2 with TRBJ1-5, with D maybe TRBD1 (5 bases). The CDR3 length is 17 residues. The ends were cut back, 2 bases at V and 5 bases at J, with 19 bases in the middle. Looked up from germline, CDR1 is SGHTA and CDR2 is FQGNSA. CDR3 protein: CASSLSRVPSGYQPQHF. CDR3 in DNA: TGTGCCAGCAGCTTATCCAGGGTCCCCTCCGGATATCAGCCCCAGCATTTT. Based on the CDR3 plus reference TRBV7-2 and TRBJ1-5, the full variable domain is GAGVSQSPSNKVTEKGKDVELRCDPISGHTALYWYRQSLGQGLEFLIYFQGNSAPDKSGLPSDRFSAERTGGSVSTLTIQRTQQEDSAVYLCASSLSRVPSGYQPQHFGDGTRLSIL.

This chain connects TRBV19 to TRBJ1-2; D gene uncertain. The germline CDR1 and CDR2 sequences are LNHDA and SQIVND (reference sequence). Trimming left V 2 bases short and J 1 base short, with 14 bases between. The CDR3 covers 16 residues. CDR3: CASSITAREGNYGYTF. Written as DNA, the CDR3 is TGTGCCAGTAGTATAACTGCTCGGGAGGGTAACTATGGCTACACCTTC.

The chain has TRBV7-9 and TRBJ1-1; TRBD1 aligns across 9 bases. The germline CDR1 and CDR2 sequences are SEHNR and FQNEAQ (reference sequence). The CDR3 has 16 amino acids. The V and J ends lost 8 bases and 4 bases, in that order; junction bases with no gene match: 14. The CDR3 bases are TGTGCCAGCCGTGGGGGACAGGGCACAGTTGGCACTGAAGCTTTCTTT. Amino acid sequence: CASRGGQGTVGTEAFF.

The rearrangement joins TRBV6-5 to TRBJ2-3; 7 bases map to TRBD2. Germline loops: CDR1 MNHEY, CDR2 SVGAGI. The CDR3 sequence is 14 residues long. The J segment lost 4 bases and the V segment lost 9 bases, leaving 10 bases of the junction unmatched. The CDR3 reads CASRIVRGADTQYF. The CDR3 DNA is TGTGCCAGTAGGATCGTTCGGGGGGCAGATACGCAGTATTTT.

This clone has just one count. The CDR3 nucleotides read TGCGCCAGCAGCCAAGTGGAAGCAGGGGGCCAGCCCCAGCATTTT. Translation gives CASSQVEAGGQPQHF. The gene calls are TRBV4-1 and TRBJ1-5; 8 bases agree with TRBD1. The germline V gene has CDR1 MGHRA and CDR2 YSYEKL. This CDR3 is 15 amino acids long. V shed 1 base and J 7 bases; nucleotides not matched to a gene: 6.

The genes are TRBV25-1 and TRBJ1-1, with 7 bases aligning to TRBD1. In germline, CDR1 is MGHDK, CDR2 SYGVNS. After removal of 7 bases from V and 4 bases from J, the junction contained 6 bases not matched to a gene. The CDR3 is made up of 13 amino acids. Written as DNA, the CDR3 is TGTGCCAGCACCGAGGGGGCCCTCACTGAAGCTTTCTTT. Its translation is CASTEGALTEAFF.

The chain carries TRBV7-2 and TRBJ1-5, with TRBD1 as a possible D gene (5 bases). Germline V gives CDR1 SGHTA, CDR2 FQGNSA. V was pared by 2 bases and J by 7 bases, with 9 bases between. The CDR3 consists of 13 residues. CDR3 amino acids: CASSLNGGQPQHF. DNA for the CDR3: TGTGCCAGCAGCTTAAATGGGGGGCAGCCCCAGCATTTT.

This clone was counted once. The chain links TRBV4-3 to TRBJ1-2; maybe TRBD1 (5 bases). V lost 2 bases and J lost 4, with 11 bases in between. This CDR3 contains 14 residues. Germline V lookup: CDR1 LGHNA, CDR2 YSLEER. The CDR3: CASSQSRGSYGYTF. In DNA, the CDR3 is TGCGCCAGCAGCCAAAGTCGGGGGTCCTATGGCTACACCTTC.

This chain uses TRBV28 with TRBJ1-5, with 9 bases fitting TRBD1. The CDR3 spans 16 residues. The junction had 10 bases not matched to a gene; V was cut back by 8 bases and J by 2 bases. From germline, CDR1 is MDHEN and CDR2 SYDVKM. The DNA of the CDR3 is TGTGCCAGCGGGTTAGGACAGGGGCGAGGCAATCAGCCCCAGCATTTT. Protein: CASGLGQGRGNQPQHF.

The DNA of the CDR3 is TGTGCCAGCTCACGGGGACAGCAAGGCACAGATACGCAGTATTTT. Its protein is CASSRGQQGTDTQYF. The chain is built from TRBV18 and TRBJ2-3; TRBD1 agrees at 7 bases. The V gene end was trimmed by 4 bases and the J gene end by 1 base; junction bases not matched to a gene: 5. The CDR3 has 15 amino acids. The germline CDR1 and CDR2 sequences are KGHSH and LQKENI.

V and J are TRBV19 and TRBJ2-7, with 8 positions matching TRBD1. The CDR3 runs to 15 residues. V shed 4 bases, J shed 7 bases, and the junction held 12 bases outside the gene matches. Germline values: CDR1 LNHDA, CDR2 SQIVND (reference sequence). CDR3 sequence: CASSTPGTGYQEQYF. In nucleotides, the CDR3 is TGTGCCAGTAGTACCCCCGGGACAGGCTACCAGGAGCAGTACTTC.

This clone has only a few counts. The J gene is TRBJ2-7, the V gene TRBV19, with a weak D call TRBD1 (6 bases). The CDR3 has 14 amino acids. Trimming removed 6 bases at V and 1 base at J, with 13 bases between. Germline lookup yields CDR1 LNHDA and CDR2 SQIVND (reference sequence). The CDR3 reads CASSQTGGSYEQYF. In DNA, the CDR3 is TGTGCCAGTAGCCAGACAGGTGGGTCCTACGAGCAGTACTTC. The whole variable domain, remainder taken from reference TRBV19 and TRBJ2-7, is DGGITQSPKYLFRKEGQNVTLSCEQNLNHDAMYWYRQDPGQGLRLIYYSQIVNDFQKGDIAEGYSVSREKKESFPLTVTSAQKNPTAFYLCASSQTGGSYEQYFGPGTRLTVT.

The CDR3 region has the DNA TGTGCCAGCGGGGGGGCCCCAGAGACCCAGTACTTC. Translating gives CASGGAPETQYF. The chain has TRBV12-3 or TRBV12-4 and TRBJ2-5; tentative D call: TRBD2 (7 bases). The CDR3 extends over 12 amino acids. V lost 8 bases, J lost 4 bases, and 11 bases lay in between.